This TCR beta chain was sequenced during a study of shared clonotypes between healthy human individuals. As regards this clone: Its antigen is unknown.

CD4+ cells yielded CD45RA+ naive and CD45RA-negative memory subsets. Study findings and constraints: Against clonotypes common to all four donors, non-shared ones had lower generation probabilities. The study generally estimated greater richness for naive than memory subsets. In the sorted subsets, rarefaction showed sequencing was incomplete despite large depth.

Profiling relied on immunoSEQ multiplex PCR, and the TCRdb table lists in-frame clones only, not all of them. This table has about 2.4 million clones, approximately 90% appearing once. With V trimmed by 0 bases and J by 3 bases, 13 bases remained unmatched. Germline values: CDR1 SQVTM, CDR2 ANQGSEA. CDR3 length equals 18 residues. Sequenced material: naive CD4+ T cells sorted from blood. Subset described: CD45RA+ positively selected. The clonotype originates from a man in his late teens or twenties in good health. This chain uses TRBV29-1 with TRBJ2-7; 11 nucleotides align to TRBD2. The CDR3 coding sequence is TGCAGCGTTGAAGATCCCGAACTAGCGGGAGTGGGGATCTACGAGCAGTACTTC. Protein product: CSVEDPELAGVGIYEQYF.